In its sample, the clone carrying this TCR beta chain was seen a few times. These data are taken from a study of early T cells in non-severe SARS-CoV-2 infection. Each CDR3 protein is one row after TCRdb ran MiXCR on the 5' RACE reads. The sample consists of about 49,000 distinct CDR3 sequences, about an eighth of them appearing once. Germline V gene data show CDR1 as MNHEY and CDR2 as SVGEGT. Trimming removed 2 bases from V and 10 bases from J, with 6 bases in between. The CDR3 spans 10 residues. The chain recombines TRBV6-2 or TRBV6-3 with TRBJ2-7; no reliable D call. The sequence was collected from an adult who was a healthcare worker with PCR-confirmed SARS-CoV-2 infection or an uninfected control (not recorded which). The sample consisted of whole blood. The DNA of the CDR3 is TGTGCCAGCAGTTACGGCGGACAGTACTTC. This translates into CASSYGGQYF.